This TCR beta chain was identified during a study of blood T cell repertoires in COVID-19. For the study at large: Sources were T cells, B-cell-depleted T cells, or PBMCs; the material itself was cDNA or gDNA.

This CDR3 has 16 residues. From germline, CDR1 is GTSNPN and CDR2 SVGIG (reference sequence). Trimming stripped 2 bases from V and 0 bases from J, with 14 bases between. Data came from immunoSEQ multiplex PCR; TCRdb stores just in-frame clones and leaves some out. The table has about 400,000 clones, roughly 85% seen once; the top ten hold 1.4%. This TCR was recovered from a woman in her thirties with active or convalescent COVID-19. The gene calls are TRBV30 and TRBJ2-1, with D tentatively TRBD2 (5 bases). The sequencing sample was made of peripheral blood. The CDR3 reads CAWSPGLLSSYNEQFF. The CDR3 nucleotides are TGTGCCTGGAGTCCTGGACTTTTGAGCTCCTACAATGAGCAGTTCTTC.